Reported below is one TCR beta chain. Combining iRepertoire HTBI primers with Arm-PCR of CDR3 regions, the authors built TCR beta libraries. In TCRdb, the multiplex PCR reads were re-called with MiXCR into one record per CDR3 protein. The table shows about 560,000 distinct CDR3 sequences, with around 15% occurring only once. Time point: newly diagnosed GD, antithyroid drugs for less than 3 months. The TCR library was made from RNA that had been extracted from PBMCs in TRIzol. The data belong to a study of regulatory T cells in long-lasting Graves disease. With 0 bases removed from V and 3 bases from J, the gap between germline ends came to 9 bases. CDR1 is DFQATT and CDR2 is SNEGSKA in the germline V gene (reference sequence). This CDR3 region has 14 residues. This sample was also put to use in a study of T cells in Graves' hyperthyroidism and ophthalmopathy.

This receptor was taken from a man aged 18 to 29 with Graves disease. The genes are TRBV20-1 and TRBJ1-5; D unresolved. The material was peripheral blood mononuclear cells (PBMCs), obtained at new diagnosis, from a patient treated with antithyroid drugs. The CDR3 DNA follows: TGCAGTGCTAGAGAGGAGGCCCTCAATCAGCCCCAGCATTTT. It yields the protein CSAREEALNQPQHF.